This TCR beta chain was profiled in a study of blood T cells in healthy people across ages. Then a second PCR, running about 6 to 12 cycles, was carried out with a sample-barcoded 5' primer and a J-beta primer mix. TCRdb re-analysed the 5' RACE reads in MiXCR, keeping a single row per CDR3 protein. The sample holds hundreds of thousands of distinct CDR3 sequences, around 52% seen once. The source material was blood. This TCR came from a woman older than 75 in good health.

The CDR3, as DNA: TGCAGCGTACCATCCGAAGGGACGGGGGTGAACACCGGGGAGCTGTTTTTT. Protein product: CSVPSEGTGVNTGELFF. The chain carries TRBV29-1 and TRBJ2-2; possibly TRBD2 for D (6 bases). CDR3 length: 17 residues. CDR1 is SQVTM, CDR2 ANQGSEA, per germline. The V end was cut by 6 bases, the J end by 1 base, with 21 bases between.